The rows below give T cell receptor beta chains drawn from one sample of a study of cytomegalovirus exposure and HLA in healthy donors. Some clones are missing from TCRdb's copy, which holds only in-frame ones; the method was immunoSEQ multiplex PCR. The sample holds about 130,000 clones; about four fifths are singletons and the top ten take about 0.75%. Sequences were obtained from PBMCs. The receptors here all came from a man between 18 and 35 years old in good health and CMV-seronegative. The CDR3 runs from the conserved cysteine through the conserved F or W. A D gene is named only where the DNA matches it firmly. Clone size is given for some rows only: seen once, a few or many times, or a class if the clone is expanded.

j_call: TRBJ1-5
d_call: TRBD1
clone_size: .
v_call: TRBV19
cdr3_aa: CASNDRVPNQPQHF
cdr3_nt: TGTGCCAGCAATGACAGGGTTCCAAATCAGCCCCAGCATTTT

j_call: TRBJ2-5
d_call: TRBD2
clone_size: .
v_call: TRBV25-1
cdr3_aa: CASSEYPGGGTQYF
cdr3_nt: TGTGCCAGCAGTGAATATCCGGGGGGTGGGACCCAGTACTTC

j_call: TRBJ1-1
d_call: TRBD1
clone_size: .
v_call: TRBV9
cdr3_aa: CASSVQGAGTEAFF
cdr3_nt: TGTGCCAGCAGCGTACAGGGGGCGGGCACTGAAGCTTTCTTT

j_call: TRBJ1-2
d_call: .
clone_size: .
v_call: TRBV29-1
cdr3_aa: CSVESTRRNYGYTF
cdr3_nt: TGCAGCGTTGAGTCCACCCGCAGGAACTATGGCTACACCTTC

j_call: TRBJ1-5
d_call: TRBD1
clone_size: .
v_call: TRBV18
cdr3_aa: CASSQGTGHSNQPQHF
cdr3_nt: TGTGCCAGCTCACAAGGGACAGGGCATAGCAATCAGCCCCAGCATTTT

j_call: TRBJ1-2
d_call: .
clone_size: .
v_call: TRBV10-2
cdr3_aa: CASSESPGYQYYGYTF
cdr3_nt: TGCGCCAGCAGTGAGTCCCCAGGTTATCAGTACTATGGCTACACCTTC

j_call: TRBJ2-1
d_call: TRBD2
clone_size: once
v_call: TRBV6-5
cdr3_aa: CASSYSGLASEQFF
cdr3_nt: TGTGCCAGCAGTTACTCGGGACTAGCCTCTGAGCAGTTCTTC

j_call: TRBJ2-1
d_call: .
clone_size: .
v_call: TRBV4-3
cdr3_aa: CASSLAVNNEQFF
cdr3_nt: TGCGCCAGCAGCCTGGCGGTTAACAATGAGCAGTTCTTC

j_call: TRBJ1-1
d_call: TRBD1
clone_size: .
v_call: TRBV28
cdr3_aa: CASSPPAGTGRENTEAFF
cdr3_nt: TGTGCCAGCAGTCCCCCGGCCGGGACAGGGAGGGAGAACACTGAAGCTTTCTTT

j_call: TRBJ1-6
d_call: .
clone_size: .
v_call: TRBV6-5
cdr3_aa: CASSYSFGDSPLHF
cdr3_nt: TGTGCCAGCAGTTACTCGTTCGGGGATTCGCCCCTCCACTTT

j_call: TRBJ1-4
d_call: TRBD1
clone_size: .
v_call: TRBV19
cdr3_aa: CASSTWTGRVTNEKLFF
cdr3_nt: TGTGCCAGTAGTACCTGGACAGGGAGGGTGACTAATGAAAAACTGTTTTTT

j_call: TRBJ1-6
d_call: TRBD1
clone_size: .
v_call: TRBV7-8
cdr3_aa: CASSLGTSVGQGKNSPLHF
cdr3_nt: TGTGCCAGCAGCTTAGGTACAAGTGTCGGACAGGGTAAAAATTCACCCCTCCACTTT

j_call: TRBJ2-1
d_call: .
clone_size: .
v_call: TRBV5-6
cdr3_aa: CASSLSTSSYNEQFF
cdr3_nt: TGTGCCAGCAGCTTGAGCACGAGCTCCTACAATGAGCAGTTCTTC

j_call: TRBJ2-1
d_call: TRBD2
clone_size: few
v_call: TRBV4-3
cdr3_aa: CASSQGWGSGGYEQFF
cdr3_nt: TGCGCCAGCAGCCAAGGGTGGGGTAGCGGGGGGTATGAGCAGTTCTTC

j_call: TRBJ2-5
d_call: .
clone_size: few
v_call: TRBV28
cdr3_aa: CASSLGALGRETQYF
cdr3_nt: TGTGCCAGCAGTTTGGGGGCCCTAGGACGAGAGACCCAGTACTTC

j_call: TRBJ2-1
d_call: TRBD1
clone_size: .
v_call: TRBV6-1
cdr3_aa: CATLDRFYNEQFF
cdr3_nt: TGTGCCACCCTGGACAGGTTTTACAATGAGCAGTTCTTC

j_call: TRBJ1-5
d_call: TRBD1
clone_size: .
v_call: TRBV28
cdr3_aa: CASSSPTGVQPQHF
cdr3_nt: TGTGCCAGCAGTTCCCCGACAGGGGTTCAGCCCCAGCATTTT

j_call: TRBJ1-2
d_call: TRBD1
clone_size: .
v_call: TRBV9
cdr3_aa: CASSGQGGRTSNGYTF
cdr3_nt: TGTGCCAGCAGCGGTCAAGGGGGCAGAACGTCCAATGGCTACACCTTC

j_call: TRBJ1-4
d_call: .
clone_size: .
v_call: TRBV7-2
cdr3_aa: CASSSSLQGYEKLFF
cdr3_nt: TGTGCCAGCAGCTCGTCTTTACAGGGCTATGAAAAACTGTTTTTT

j_call: TRBJ1-2
d_call: TRBD1
clone_size: few
v_call: TRBV7-2
cdr3_aa: CASSLEQGVGGYTF
cdr3_nt: TGTGCCAGCAGCTTAGAACAGGGGGTTGGCGGCTACACCTTC

j_call: TRBJ1-2
d_call: .
clone_size: .
v_call: TRBV11-2
cdr3_aa: CASSSPTRRQTNYGYTF
cdr3_nt: TGTGCCAGCAGCTCGCCTACAAGACGACAGACTAACTATGGCTACACCTTC

j_call: TRBJ2-3
d_call: .
clone_size: .
v_call: TRBV9
cdr3_aa: CASSATGTWLDTQYF
cdr3_nt: TGTGCCAGCAGCGCGACCGGGACATGGCTAGATACGCAGTATTTT

j_call: TRBJ2-3
d_call: .
clone_size: few
v_call: TRBV6-4
cdr3_aa: CASSDSGAADTQYF
cdr3_nt: TGTGCCAGCAGTGACTCGGGGGCGGCAGATACGCAGTATTTT

j_call: TRBJ2-7
d_call: TRBD1
clone_size: few
v_call: TRBV5-1
cdr3_aa: CASSFGQGINEQYF
cdr3_nt: TGCGCCAGCAGCTTCGGACAGGGGATCAACGAGCAGTACTTC